The entry below describes one T cell receptor (beta chain). The CDR3 is 15 residues long. Germline V gene sequence: CDR1 SGHTA, CDR2 FQGNSA. Deletions cut 1 base from V and 4 bases from J, with 11 bases between. As handled by the study authors: Estimates of nucleated cell counts were drawn from the amplification of reference gene primers. TCRdb keeps only in-frame clones here, not all; method: immunoSEQ multiplex PCR. Clone size and V and J calls were adopted from that table, with D and trimming inferred from the DNA. The sample has 150,000 to 200,000 clones, 92% seen once; the top ten hold approximately 4.9%. The entry originates in a study of blood T cell repertoires in COVID-19. On the study more broadly: COVID-19 samples collected from the United States, Italy and Spain covered acute and convalescent phases.

The source is a man under 40 with COVID-19, enrolled during active disease. The gene calls are TRBV7-2 and TRBJ1-5; possibly TRBD1 for D (5 bases). The source material was peripheral blood. Here the CDR3 reads CASSLEAGPNQPQHF. The CDR3 region has the DNA TGTGCCAGCAGCTTAGAGGCAGGGCCAAATCAGCCCCAGCATTTT.